This TCR beta chain was sequenced for a study of cytomegalovirus exposure and HLA in healthy donors. General study results and limits: It has been reported that TCR beta sequences accurately predicted the HLA-A and HLA-B alleles of most subjects. Roughly even sequencing depth across donors was the assumption behind the presence/absence analyses.

The PCR made use of 60 Vbeta and 13 Jbeta primers. Only in-frame clones appear in the TCRdb table, and some are missing; sequencing was by immunoSEQ multiplex PCR. Among 80,000 to 100,000 clones listed, 80% to 85% were seen once. A word on this clone: Antigen unknown.

Trimming cost V 9 bases and J 4 bases; bases outside gene matches: 4. This CDR3 has 12 amino acids. The germline V gene has CDR1 MNHEY and CDR2 SMNVEV (reference sequence). Sequencing was performed on PBMCs. The gene calls are TRBV27 and TRBJ1-2; 8 bases are shared with TRBD1. The sequence derives from a middle-aged man in good health and CMV-seronegative. Written as DNA, the CDR3 is TGTGCCAGTAAGGGACAGGCCTATGGCTACACCTTC. This sequence encodes CASKGQAYGYTF.